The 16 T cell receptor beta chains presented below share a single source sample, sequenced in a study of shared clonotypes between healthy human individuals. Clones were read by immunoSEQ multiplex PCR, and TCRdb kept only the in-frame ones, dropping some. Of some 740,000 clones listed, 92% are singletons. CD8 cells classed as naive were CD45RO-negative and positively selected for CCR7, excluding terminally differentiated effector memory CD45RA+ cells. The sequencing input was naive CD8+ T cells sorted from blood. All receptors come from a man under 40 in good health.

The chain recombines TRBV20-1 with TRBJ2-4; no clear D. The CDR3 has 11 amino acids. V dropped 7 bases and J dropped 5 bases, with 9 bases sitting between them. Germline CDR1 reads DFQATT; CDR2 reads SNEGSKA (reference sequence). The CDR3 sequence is CSVGEENIQYF. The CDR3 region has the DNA TGCAGTGTTGGCGAGGAAAACATTCAGTACTTC.

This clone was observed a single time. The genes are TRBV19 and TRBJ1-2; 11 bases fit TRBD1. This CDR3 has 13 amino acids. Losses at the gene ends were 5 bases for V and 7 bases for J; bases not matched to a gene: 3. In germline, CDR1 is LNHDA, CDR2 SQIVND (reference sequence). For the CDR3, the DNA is TGTGCCAGTAGTGGACAGGGGGCGCTTGGCTACACCTTC. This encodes CASSGQGALGYTF.

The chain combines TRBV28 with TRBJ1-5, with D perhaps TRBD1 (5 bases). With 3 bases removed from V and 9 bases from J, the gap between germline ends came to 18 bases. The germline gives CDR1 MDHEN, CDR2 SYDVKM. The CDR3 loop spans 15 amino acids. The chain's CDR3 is CASSFGASAIRPQHF. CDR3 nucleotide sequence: TGTGCCAGCAGTTTTGGGGCATCAGCAATCAGGCCCCAGCATTTT.

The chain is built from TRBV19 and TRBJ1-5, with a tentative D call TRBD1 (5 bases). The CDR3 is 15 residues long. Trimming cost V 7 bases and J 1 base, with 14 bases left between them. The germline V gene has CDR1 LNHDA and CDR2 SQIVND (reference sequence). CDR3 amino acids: CASTPGEGSNQPQHF. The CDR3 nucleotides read TGTGCCAGTACCCCGGGTGAGGGGAGCAATCAGCCCCAGCATTTT.

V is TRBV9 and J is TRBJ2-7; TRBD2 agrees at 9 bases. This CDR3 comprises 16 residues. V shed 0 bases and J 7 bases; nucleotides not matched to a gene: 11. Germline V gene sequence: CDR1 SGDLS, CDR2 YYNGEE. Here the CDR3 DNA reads TGTGCCAGCAGCGTAGAGGTCCTAGCGGGGTTGAGGGAGCAGTACTTC. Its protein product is CASSVEVLAGLREQYF.

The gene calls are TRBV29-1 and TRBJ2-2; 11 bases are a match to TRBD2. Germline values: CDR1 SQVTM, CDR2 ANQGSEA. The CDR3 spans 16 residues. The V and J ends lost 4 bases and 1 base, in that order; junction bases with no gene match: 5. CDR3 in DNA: TGCAGCGTTGTAGTAGCGGGAGGGGAGAACACCGGGGAGCTGTTTTTT. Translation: CSVVVAGGENTGELFF.

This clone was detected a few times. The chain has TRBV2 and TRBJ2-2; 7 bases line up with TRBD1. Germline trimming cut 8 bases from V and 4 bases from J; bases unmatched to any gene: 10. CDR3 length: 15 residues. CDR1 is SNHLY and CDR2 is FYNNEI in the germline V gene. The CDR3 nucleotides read TGTGCCAGCGATGACAGGGCCAAATCCACCGGGGAGCTGTTTTTT. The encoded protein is CASDDRAKSTGELFF.

CDR3 sequence: CASSFLTEPARTFF. The CDR3 nucleotides are TGTGCCAGCAGCTTTCTGACAGAACCCGCGAGGACTTTCTTT. The chain links TRBV7-3 to TRBJ1-1; TRBD1 might be the D (5 bases). This CDR3 comprises 14 residues. Germline V gene sequence: CDR1 SGHTA, CDR2 FQGTGA. V gave up 3 bases and J gave up 12 bases, with 20 bases separating them. Full variable domain (outside the CDR3, taken from reference TRBV7-3 and TRBJ1-1): GAGVSQTPSNKVTEKGKYVELRCDPISGHTALYWYRQSLGQGPEFLIYFQGTGAADDSGLPNDRFFAVRPEGSVSTLKIQRTERGDSAVYLCASSFLTEPARTFFGQGTRLTVV.

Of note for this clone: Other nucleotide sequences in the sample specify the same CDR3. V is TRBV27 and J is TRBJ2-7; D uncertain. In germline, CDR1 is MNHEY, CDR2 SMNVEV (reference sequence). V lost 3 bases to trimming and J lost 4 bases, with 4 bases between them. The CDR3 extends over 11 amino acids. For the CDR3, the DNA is TGTGCCAGCAGTTTTGGTTACGAGCAGTACTTC. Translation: CASSFGYEQYF.

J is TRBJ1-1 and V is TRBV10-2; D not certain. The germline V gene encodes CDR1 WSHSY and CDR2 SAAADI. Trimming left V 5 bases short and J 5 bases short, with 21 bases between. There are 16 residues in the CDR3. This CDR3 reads CASSRTWTPSGTEAFF. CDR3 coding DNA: TGCGCCAGCAGTCGAACCTGGACGCCAAGTGGGACTGAAGCTTTCTTT.

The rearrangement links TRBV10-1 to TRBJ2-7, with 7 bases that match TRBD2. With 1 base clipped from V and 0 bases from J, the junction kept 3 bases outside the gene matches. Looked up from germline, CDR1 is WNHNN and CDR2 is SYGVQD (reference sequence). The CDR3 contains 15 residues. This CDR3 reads CASSEWRGTSYEQYF. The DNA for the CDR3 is TGCGCCAGCAGTGAGTGGCGGGGGACCTCCTACGAGCAGTACTTC.

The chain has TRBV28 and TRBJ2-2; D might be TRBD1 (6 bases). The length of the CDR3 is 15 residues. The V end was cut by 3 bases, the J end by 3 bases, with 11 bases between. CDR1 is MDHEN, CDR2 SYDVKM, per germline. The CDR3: CASSFFTGYTGELFF. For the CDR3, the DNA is TGTGCCAGCAGTTTTTTCACAGGGTACACCGGGGAGCTGTTTTTT.

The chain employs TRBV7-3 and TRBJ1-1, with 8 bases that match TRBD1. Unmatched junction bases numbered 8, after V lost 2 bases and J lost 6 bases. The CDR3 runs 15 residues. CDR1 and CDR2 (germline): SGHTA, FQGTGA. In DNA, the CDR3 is TGTGCCAGCAGCTTAGGTCAGGGGGCAGGGGCTGAAGCTTTCTTT. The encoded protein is CASSLGQGAGAEAFF. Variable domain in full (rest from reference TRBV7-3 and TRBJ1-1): GAGVSQTPSNKVTEKGKYVELRCDPISGHTALYWYRQSLGQGPEFLIYFQGTGAADDSGLPNDRFFAVRPEGSVSTLKIQRTERGDSAVYLCASSLGQGAGAEAFFGQGTRLTVV.

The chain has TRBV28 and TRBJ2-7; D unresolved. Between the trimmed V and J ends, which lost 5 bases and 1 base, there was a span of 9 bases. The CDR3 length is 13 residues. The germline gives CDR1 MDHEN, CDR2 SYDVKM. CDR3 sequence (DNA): TGTGCCAGCAGTCCTGCGGCGTCCTACGAGCAGTACTTC. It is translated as CASSPAASYEQYF.

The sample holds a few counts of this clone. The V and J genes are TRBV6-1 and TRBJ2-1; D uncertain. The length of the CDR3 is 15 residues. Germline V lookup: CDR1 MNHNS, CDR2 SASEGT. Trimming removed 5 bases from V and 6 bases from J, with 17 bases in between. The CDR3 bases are TGTGCCAGCAGTTCCATTTCCTCGGAGCCCAATGAGCAGTTCTTC. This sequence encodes CASSSISSEPNEQFF.

The CDR3 DNA sequence: TGTGCCACCCGGGGGGGGGAAGAGACCCAGTACTTC. Translating gives CATRGGEETQYF. This rearrangement joins TRBV6-6 to TRBJ2-5; TRBD2 aligns across 8 bases. Germline CDR1 reads MNHNY; CDR2 reads SVGAGI (reference sequence). The CDR3 is made up of 12 amino acids. The trim removed 10 bases at V and 3 bases at J, leaving 4 bases unmatched.